A single sample gave rise to the 17 T cell receptor beta chains below, sequenced in a study of blood T cell repertoires in COVID-19. Data came from immunoSEQ multiplex PCR; TCRdb stores just in-frame clones and leaves some out. The repertoire consists of hundreds of thousands of clones, with about 85% occurring once and the leading ten covering 3% to 3.5%. The sample was peripheral blood. The receptors stem from a man younger than 35 with active or convalescent COVID-19.

V is TRBV2 and J is TRBJ2-7; D remains ambiguous. The V gene lost 4 bases and the J gene lost 4 bases, with 2 bases spanning the gap. The CDR3 length is 10 residues. CDR1 is SNHLY and CDR2 is FYNNEI in the germline V gene. The CDR3 coding sequence is TGTGCCAGCAGTGCGTACGAGCAGTACTTC. It yields the protein CASSAYEQYF.

The gene calls are TRBV7-2 and TRBJ1-2; TRBD1 is a possible D gene (5 bases). The germline V gene has CDR1 SGHTA and CDR2 FQGNSA. Trimming left V 5 bases short and J 0 bases short, with 10 bases between. CDR3 length equals 14 residues. The CDR3 protein is CASSPDTANYGYTF. The CDR3 DNA is TGTGCCAGCAGCCCGGACACAGCTAACTATGGCTACACCTTC.

The J gene is TRBJ2-2, the V gene TRBV7-2, with 9 bases matching TRBD2. V was pared by 3 bases and J by 2 bases, with 7 bases of the junction left unmatched. Germline V lookup: CDR1 SGHTA, CDR2 FQGNSA. CDR3 length: 17 amino acids. In nucleotides, the CDR3 is TGTGCCAGCAGCTTCCAGGGGACTAGCAGTAACACCGGGGAGCTGTTTTTT. It codes for CASSFQGTSSNTGELFF.

This chain connects TRBV6-5 to TRBJ2-3, with TRBD1 identical over 7 bases. Germline assignment: CDR1 MNHEY and CDR2 SVGAGI. The length of the CDR3 is 15 residues. V shed 7 bases, J shed 6 bases, and the junction held 13 bases outside the gene matches. The CDR3 coding sequence is TGTGCCAGCACTCCAGGGGGATTTCTTAGGGATACGCAGTATTTT. Its protein is CASTPGGFLRDTQYF.

This clone was detected many times. The chain joins TRBV21-1 to TRBJ2-7; the D call of TRBD2 is as the table states it, not checked on the DNA. TRBV21-1 is termed a pseudogene. This CDR3 is built from 15 residues. Written as DNA, the CDR3 is TGTGCCAGCCTCCGGGGGGCTGCGAGCTCCTACGAGCAGTACTTC. This codes for CASLRGAASSYEQYF.

This clone is a singleton in its sample. J is TRBJ1-1 and V is TRBV9; 7 bases match TRBD1. CDR3 length equals 15 residues. Germline trimming cut 4 bases from V and 3 bases from J; bases unmatched to any gene: 9. From germline, CDR1 is SGDLS and CDR2 YYNGEE. The CDR3 DNA reads TGTGCCAGCAGCCCCCGCGACAGGGATTACACTGAAGCTTTCTTT. This gives the protein CASSPRDRDYTEAFF.

This clone was counted once. V and J are TRBV27 and TRBJ2-7, with D perhaps TRBD1 (5 bases). CDR3 length: 15 amino acids. The ends were cut back, 2 bases at V and 2 bases at J, with 13 bases in the middle. The V gene's germline CDR1 is MNHEY and CDR2 SMNVEV (reference sequence). CDR3 sequence reads: CASSLNRQSPYEQYF. For the CDR3, the DNA is TGTGCCAGCAGTTTAAACAGGCAAAGCCCCTACGAGCAGTACTTC.

The chain links TRBV4-1 to TRBJ1-2; D ambiguous. The CDR3 sequence is 13 residues long. Trimming removed 0 bases at V and 7 bases at J, with 9 bases between. From germline, CDR1 is MGHRA and CDR2 YSYEKL. CDR3 nucleotide sequence: TGCGCCAGCAGCCAAGATAGCGAGGGTGGCTACACCTTC. Translation: CASSQDSEGGYTF.

This chain connects TRBV27 to TRBJ1-5, with unresolved D. The CDR3 spans 14 residues. The V end lost 1 base, the J end lost 0 bases, and 4 bases lay between the germline ends. The germline gives CDR1 MNHEY, CDR2 SMNVEV (reference sequence). The CDR3 sequence: CASSLYNSNQPQHF. CDR3 sequence (DNA): TGTGCCAGCAGTTTATATAATAGCAATCAGCCCCAGCATTTT.

The chain carries TRBV30 and TRBJ1-2; D call uncertain. The CDR3 is 13 amino acids. Looked up from germline, CDR1 is GTSNPN and CDR2 is SVGIG (reference sequence). Trimming shortened V by 7 bases and J by 8 bases, and 20 bases separated the two germline ends. CDR3 residues: CAFTPGLGSGYTF. Written as DNA, the CDR3 is TGTGCCTTTACACCGGGTCTAGGCTCCGGCTACACCTTC.

The chain carries TRBV7-8 and TRBJ2-7; D is perhaps TRBD1 (5 bases). CDR3 length: 14 residues. V lost 5 bases, J lost 3 bases, and 14 bases lay in between. Germline loops: CDR1 SGHVS, CDR2 FQNEAQ. The CDR3 region is CASSEDTTYYEQYF. The CDR3 DNA sequence: TGTGCCAGCAGCGAGGACACTACATACTACGAGCAGTACTTC.

The rearrangement links TRBV4-3 to TRBJ2-5; 15 bases match TRBD2. The junction had 5 bases not matched to a gene; V was cut back by 4 bases and J by 5 bases. The CDR3 covers 16 residues. Germline assignment: CDR1 LGHNA and CDR2 YSLEER. The CDR3 here is CASSRTSGGARETQYF. In DNA form, the CDR3 reads TGCGCCAGCAGCCGGACTAGCGGGGGGGCTAGGGAGACCCAGTACTTC.

V usage is TRBV7-9 and J usage is TRBJ2-3, with 12 bases matching TRBD2. The CDR3 totals 14 residues. With V trimmed by 7 bases and J by 3 bases, 2 bases remained unmatched. CDR1 SEHNR and CDR2 FQNEAQ come from the germline V gene (reference sequence). CDR3 sequence reads: CASTTSGRTDTQYF. DNA for the CDR3: TGTGCCAGCACGACTAGCGGGAGAACAGATACGCAGTATTTT. The variable domain in full, with the rest retrieved from reference TRBV7-9 and TRBJ2-3, is DTGVSQNPRHKITKRGQNVTFRCDPISEHNRLYWYRQTLGQGPEFLTYFQNEAQLEKSRLLSDRFSAERPKGSFSTLEIQRTEQGDSAMYLCASTTSGRTDTQYFGPGTRLTVL.

This chain links TRBV21-1 with TRBJ2-1; the table names TRBD2, a call not compared with the DNA. TRBV21-1 is given as a pseudogene. The CDR3 extends over 15 amino acids. The CDR3 DNA reads TGTGCCAGCAGCAAAGTGGGGACTCCGTACAATGAGCAGTTCTTC. This encodes CASSKVGTPYNEQFF.

The chain uses TRBV13 and TRBJ2-2; D is possibly TRBD2 (6 bases). This CDR3 spans 16 amino acids. CDR1 is PRHDT and CDR2 is FYEKMQ in the germline V gene (reference sequence). V was trimmed by 5 bases and J by 6 bases, leaving 19 bases between them. This CDR3 is CASSRRLGLEAGELFF. In DNA, the CDR3 is TGTGCCAGCAGCCGACGACTAGGTTTGGAGGCCGGGGAGCTGTTTTTT.

J is TRBJ1-2 and V is TRBV5-1; D is uncertain. CDR3 length: 15 residues. V lost 3 bases and J lost 2, with 14 bases in between. Germline values: CDR1 SGHRS, CDR2 YFSETQ. As DNA, the CDR3 is TGCGCCAGCAGCTCGAATCCAGGAACCAACTATGGCTACACCTTC. This translates into CASSSNPGTNYGYTF.

The rearrangement links TRBV6-4 to TRBJ2-2; D is possibly TRBD1 (5 bases). This CDR3 comprises 15 residues. CDR1 is MRHNA and CDR2 is SNTAGT in the germline V gene. Trimming shortened V by 0 bases and J by 3 bases, and 8 bases separated the two germline ends. The CDR3 protein is CASSDSGVDTGELFF. For the CDR3, the DNA is TGTGCCAGCAGTGACTCAGGGGTGGACACCGGGGAGCTGTTTTTT.